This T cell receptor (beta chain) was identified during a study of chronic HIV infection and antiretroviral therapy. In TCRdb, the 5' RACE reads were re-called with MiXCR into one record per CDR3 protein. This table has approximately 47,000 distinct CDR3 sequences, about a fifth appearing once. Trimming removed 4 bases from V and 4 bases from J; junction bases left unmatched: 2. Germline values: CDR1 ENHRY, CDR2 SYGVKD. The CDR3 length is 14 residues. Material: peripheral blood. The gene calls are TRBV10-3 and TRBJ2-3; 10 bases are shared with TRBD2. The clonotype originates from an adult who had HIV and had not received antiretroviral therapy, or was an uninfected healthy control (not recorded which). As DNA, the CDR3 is TGTGCCATCAGTGGGCTAGCGGGAGCAGATACGCAGTATTTT. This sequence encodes CAISGLAGADTQYF.